These 27 T cell receptor beta chains were all obtained from the same sample, sequenced in a study of T cell repertoires in ileal Crohn's disease. Sequencing was performed with immunoSEQ multiplex PCR; in TCRdb, only in-frame clones are kept and a portion is missing. In the table there are around 4,200 clones, about 81% of which are singletons. The sequenced sample was ileal tissue. These receptors were taken from an adult with Crohn's disease.

V and J are TRBV7-9 and TRBJ1-1, with D possibly being TRBD1 (5 bases). Germline-derived CDR1 and CDR2 are SEHNR and FQNEAQ (reference sequence). The CDR3 has 12 amino acids. Trimming shortened V by 4 bases and J by 8 bases, and 11 bases separated the two germline ends. The CDR3 DNA is TGTGCCAGCAGCTCAGGGTCCACGGAAGCTTTCTTT. Translation: CASSSGSTEAFF.

DNA for the CDR3: TGTGCCAGCAATGGGGGGGAAAGCACAGATACGCAGTATTTT. It encodes CASNGGESTDTQYF. The chain links TRBV6-1 to TRBJ2-3, with 7 nucleotides matching TRBD2. Trimming took 7 bases from V and 0 from J; bases not matched to a gene: 4. This CDR3 spans 14 amino acids. Per germline, CDR1 MNHNS and CDR2 SASEGT.

This clone was counted only a few times. The V call is TRBV9, the J call TRBJ2-3, with D perhaps TRBD1 (6 bases). V gave up 0 bases and J gave up 10 bases, with 18 bases separating them. This CDR3 is built from 15 residues. Germline values: CDR1 SGDLS, CDR2 YYNGEE. In nucleotides, the CDR3 is TGTGCCAGCAGCGTAGGGCCAGGGGCCCCCTCAGCGCAGTATTTT. This encodes CASSVGPGAPSAQYF.

V and J are TRBV30 and TRBJ2-4; D not certain. Germline CDR1 and CDR2: GTSNPN and SVGIG (reference sequence). The V and J ends lost 1 base and 1 base respectively, with 14 bases between them. The CDR3 covers 16 residues. The CDR3 loop reads CAWSAPHTTAKNIQYF. CDR3 in DNA: TGTGCCTGGAGTGCCCCACACACAACCGCCAAAAACATTCAGTACTTC.

V is TRBV6-6 and J is TRBJ2-5, with 7 positions matching TRBD1. There are 12 residues in the CDR3. Germline values: CDR1 MNHNY, CDR2 SVGAGI (reference sequence). The V gene end was trimmed by 5 bases and the J gene end by 5 bases; junction bases not matched to a gene: 2. The chain's CDR3 is CASSQQGETQYF. The CDR3 nucleotides are TGTGCCAGCAGTCAACAGGGGGAGACCCAGTACTTC.

This chain connects TRBV11-2 to TRBJ2-7; 10 bases fit TRBD2. The V gene end was trimmed by 1 base and the J gene end by 2 bases; junction bases not matched to a gene: 8. This CDR3 is built from 17 residues. Germline CDR1 is SGHAT and CDR2 is FQNNGV. DNA for the CDR3: TGTGCCAGCAGCTTAGGATATGGGACTAGCGTGACCTACGAGCAGTACTTC. Its protein product is CASSLGYGTSVTYEQYF.

The chain combines TRBV4-1 with TRBJ2-3; 8 bases align to TRBD2. This CDR3 has 18 residues. The germline gives CDR1 MGHRA, CDR2 YSYEKL. V lost 5 bases and J lost 1; bases outside the gene matches: 14. The CDR3 sequence is CASSDNTGRGGGTDTQYF. The CDR3 DNA reads as TGCGCCAGCAGCGACAACACAGGTCGGGGGGGAGGCACAGATACGCAGTATTTT.

This clone was counted only a few times. The V call is TRBV4-3, the J call TRBJ1-2, with a possible D match to TRBD1 (6 bases). Trimming left V 1 base short and J 7 bases short, with 10 bases between. The CDR3 has 13 residues. Germline CDR1 reads LGHNA; CDR2 reads YSLEER. In DNA form, the CDR3 reads TGCGCCAGCAGCCAAGCAGCGGGGGCTGGCTACACCTTC. As protein: CASSQAAGAGYTF.

This clone was observed a few times. The V gene is TRBV5-1, the J gene TRBJ2-5; 8 bases match TRBD2. The trim removed 2 bases at V and 5 bases at J, leaving 5 bases unmatched. The length of the CDR3 is 14 residues. The germline gives CDR1 SGHRS, CDR2 YFSETQ. The CDR3 is CASSLDPGGETQYF. As DNA, the CDR3 is TGCGCCAGCAGCTTAGATCCGGGAGGGGAGACCCAGTACTTC.

The rearrangement links TRBV7-2 to TRBJ1-2; D is unclear. V was clipped by 0 bases and J by 8 bases, with 22 bases between them. CDR3 length: 17 residues. CDR1 SGHTA and CDR2 FQGNSA come from the germline V gene. The CDR3 loop is CASSLAAGAGALEGYTF. CDR3 in DNA: TGTGCCAGCAGCTTAGCGGCGGGCGCAGGCGCCCTCGAGGGCTACACCTTC.

This chain uses TRBV7-6 with TRBJ1-1; no reliable D call. Germline V lookup: CDR1 SGHVS, CDR2 FNYEAQ. V was shortened by 4 bases and J by 1 base, with 4 bases between the two germline ends. This CDR3 region has 12 residues. The CDR3 DNA reads TGTGCCAGCAGCTACAAGAACACTGAAGCTTTCTTT. As protein: CASSYKNTEAFF.

The rearrangement links TRBV19 to TRBJ1-5; D is unclear. Trimming removed 1 base from V and 2 bases from J, with 3 bases in between. Germline CDR1 LNHDA, CDR2 SQIVND (reference sequence). The CDR3 sequence is 13 residues long. CDR3 nucleotide sequence: TGTGCCAGTAGTATAGCGGGCAATCAGCCCCAGCATTTT. Translating gives CASSIAGNQPQHF.

Only a few counts were recorded for this clone. This chain joins TRBV7-9 and TRBJ1-4; D is perhaps TRBD1 (5 bases). Trimming removed 1 base at V and 8 bases at J, with 14 bases between. The CDR3 consists of 15 residues. Germline loops: CDR1 SEHNR, CDR2 FQNEAQ (reference sequence). CDR3 protein: CASSLDLQTAEKLFF. CDR3 bases: TGTGCCAGCAGCTTAGACCTACAGACAGCCGAAAAACTGTTTTTT.

This chain joins TRBV4-1 and TRBJ2-3, with TRBD2 matching over 8 bases. The germline gives CDR1 MGHRA, CDR2 YSYEKL. The CDR3 is 16 amino acids. With V trimmed by 5 bases and J by 2 bases, 9 bases remained unmatched. The CDR3 is CASSEGLAGVTDTQYF. As DNA, the CDR3 is TGCGCCAGCAGCGAAGGACTAGCCGGGGTCACAGATACGCAGTATTTT.

This clone was seen a few times. V and J are TRBV5-4 and TRBJ1-6; 9 nucleotides line up with TRBD1. The CDR3 consists of 17 residues. V shed 0 bases and J 5 bases; nucleotides not matched to a gene: 6. CDR1 is SGHNT, CDR2 YYREEE, per germline (reference sequence). Here the CDR3 DNA reads TGTGCCAGCAGCTTGGGACCGGGACAGGGCGATAATTCACCCCTCCACTTT. It translates to CASSLGPGQGDNSPLHF.

A few counts support this clone. V usage is TRBV29-1 and J usage is TRBJ1-1; 7 nucleotides agree with TRBD1. The length of the CDR3 is 13 residues. The germline CDR1 and CDR2 sequences are SQVTM and ANQGSEA. After removal of 5 bases from V and 0 bases from J, the junction contained 3 bases not matched to a gene. The CDR3 is CSVTQGVNTEAFF. CDR3 in DNA: TGCAGCGTTACCCAGGGGGTGAACACTGAAGCTTTCTTT. Drawing the rest from reference TRBV29-1 and TRBJ1-1, the complete variable domain is SAVISQKPSRDICQRGTSLTIQCQVDSQVTMMFWYRQQPGQSLTLIATANQGSEATYESGFVIDKFPISRPNLTFSTLTVSNMSPEDSSIYLCSVTQGVNTEAFFGQGTRLTVV.

The chain uses TRBV29-1 and TRBJ2-1; 10 bases agree with TRBD1. The V gene end was trimmed by 2 bases and the J gene end by 8 bases; junction bases not matched to a gene: 27. This CDR3 is built from 21 residues. Germline V CDR1 and CDR2: SQVTM, ANQGSEA. CDR3 nucleotides: TGCAGCGTTGAATCGTATTTGGGGGGACAGGGGAGTGGAGTAGGGAATGATGAGCAGTTCTTC. Translation gives CSVESYLGGQGSGVGNDEQFF.

This clone was counted a single time. The J gene is TRBJ1-5, the V gene TRBV6-6, with D maybe TRBD1 (5 bases). V lost 6 bases and J 2 bases, leaving 11 bases between the germline ends. The CDR3 runs 14 residues. CDR1 MNHNY and CDR2 SVGAGI come from the germline V gene (reference sequence). The CDR3 DNA is TGTGCCAGCAGCCCAGGGTTGGGCAATCAGCCCCAGCATTTT. Protein product: CASSPGLGNQPQHF.

This clone was counted only a few times. The chain uses TRBV28 and TRBJ2-1, with 10 bases matching TRBD2. From germline, CDR1 is MDHEN and CDR2 SYDVKM. V shed 5 bases and J 7 bases; nucleotides not matched to a gene: 11. The CDR3 spans 16 residues. CDR3 sequence (DNA): TGTGCCAGCAGTCCCCCTCTAGCGGGAGAGGGGAATGAGCAGTTCTTC. This codes for CASSPPLAGEGNEQFF. Supplemented by reference TRBV28 and TRBJ2-1, the full variable domain reads DVKVTQSSRYLVKRTGEKVFLECVQDMDHENMFWYRQDPGLGLRLIYFSYDVKMKEKGDIPEGYSVSREKKERFSLILESASTNQTSMYLCASSPPLAGEGNEQFFGPGTRLTVL.

This clone was recorded once. This chain uses TRBV18 with TRBJ1-6; 10 nucleotides agree with TRBD1. There are 16 residues in the CDR3. The V gene's germline CDR1 is KGHSH and CDR2 LQKENI. Unmatched junction bases numbered 8, after V lost 5 bases and J lost 7 bases. The CDR3 region is CASSTGQGWENSPLHF. The CDR3 nucleotides are TGTGCCAGCTCAACGGGACAGGGGTGGGAGAATTCACCCCTCCACTTT.

The chain carries TRBV6-5 and TRBJ2-7; TRBD1 aligns across 7 bases. With V trimmed by 2 bases and J by 0 bases, 1 base remained unmatched. Germline V lookup: CDR1 MNHEY, CDR2 SVGAGI. The CDR3 consists of 14 residues. The CDR3 reads CASSYGDSSYEQYF. CDR3 nucleotides: TGTGCCAGCAGTTACGGGGACAGCTCCTACGAGCAGTACTTC.

This chain links TRBV6-1 with TRBJ2-3; TRBD2 aligns across 10 bases. Germline trimming cut 8 bases from V and 4 bases from J; bases unmatched to any gene: 6. Germline CDR1 reads MNHNS; CDR2 reads SASEGT. CDR3 size: 14 residues. In DNA, the CDR3 is TGTGCCAGCTTTAAGCGGGAGGGGGCAGATACGCAGTATTTT. Translation: CASFKREGADTQYF.

V and J are TRBV19 and TRBJ1-5, with 7 positions matching TRBD1. The V gene's germline CDR1 is LNHDA and CDR2 SQIVND (reference sequence). Germline trimming cut 9 bases from V and 5 bases from J; bases unmatched to any gene: 4. The CDR3 extends over 12 amino acids. The CDR3 reads CASWDSYQPQHF. CDR3 coding DNA: TGTGCCAGCTGGGACAGTTATCAGCCCCAGCATTTT.

This chain connects TRBV30 to TRBJ2-7; 9 bases align to TRBD1. This CDR3 is built from 14 residues. Unmatched junction bases numbered 4, after V lost 3 bases and J lost 1 base. Germline CDR1 is GTSNPN and CDR2 is SVGIG (reference sequence). CDR3 bases: TGTGCCTGGAGCCCCGGACAGGGGTCCTACGAGCAGTACTTC. It specifies CAWSPGQGSYEQYF.

The V gene is TRBV5-6, the J gene TRBJ1-4; D is uncertain. The V gene's germline CDR1 is SGHDT and CDR2 YYEEEE. The V end lost 5 bases, the J end lost 8 bases, and 16 bases lay between the germline ends. This CDR3 comprises 14 residues. The CDR3 DNA reads as TGTGCCAGCAGTTTCCGAGGGCTAGGGGAAAAACTGTTTTTT. Residues: CASSFRGLGEKLFF.

In DNA, the CDR3 is TGTGCCAGCAGCTTCTCTTCCGGGGAGCTGTTTTTT. It translates to CASSFSSGELFF. The V gene is TRBV13, the J gene TRBJ2-2, with no clear D. Trimming pared 3 bases from V and 6 bases from J, leaving 5 bases between. Germline V gene lookup returns CDR1 PRHDT and CDR2 FYEKMQ (reference sequence). The CDR3 extends over 12 amino acids.

The chain employs TRBV29-1 and TRBJ1-2; TRBD1 agrees at 12 bases. The J segment lost 8 bases and the V segment lost 6 bases, leaving 10 bases of the junction unmatched. CDR3 length equals 14 residues. Germline CDR1 is SQVTM and CDR2 is ANQGSEA. CDR3 region: CSVVAGTGGYGYTF. CDR3 DNA sequence: TGCAGCGTGGTGGCCGGGACAGGGGGCTACGGCTACACCTTC.